Listed here is a single T cell receptor (beta chain). Its target is not known. This specimen belongs to a study of cytomegalovirus exposure and HLA in healthy donors. Across the study: Early on, a data release was issued that held tens of millions of unique TCRs from HLA-typed donors. General study points: An ancestry cluster, one associated with Asian ancestry, reportedly showed fewer N-insertions than the approximately 670-donor mean in a later analysis. Most TCR sequences proved rare, with some public TCRs found in many donors. Researchers catalogued about 150 TCR beta chains as cytomegalovirus-associated.

CDR3 size: 13 residues. Germline CDR1 is SGHTA and CDR2 is FQGTGA. V lost 2 bases and J lost 8, with 12 bases in between. In the PCR, 60 Vbeta and 13 Jbeta primers were used. Sequencing was performed with immunoSEQ multiplex PCR; in TCRdb, only in-frame clones are kept and a portion is missing. The table includes tens of thousands of clones, just over 75% detected once. The source of this sequence is a man in his forties or fifties in good health and CMV-seronegative. What was sequenced was PBMCs. This chain links TRBV7-3 with TRBJ1-2, with a possible D match to TRBD1 (5 bases). CDR3 bases: TGTGCCAGCAGCTTAGAAACAGGTTCCGGCTACACCTTC. It encodes CASSLETGSGYTF.